One and the same sample provided the 32 T cell receptor beta chains below, sequenced in a study of CD8 T cells in ankylosing spondylitis. Overall study findings and caveats: Roughly eight highly homologous variants made up a TCR beta motif that seemed to typify ankylosing spondylitis blood.

Their recognized antigens are unknown. TCRdb redid the calling of the 5' RACE reads with MiXCR, one entry per CDR3 protein. The table lists roughly 700,000 distinct CDR3 sequences, around 17% of them singletons, with roughly a fifth in the top ten. Sequenced material: blood, either unsorted or a sorted T cell fraction (not recorded which). All receptors derive from a male donor with ankylosing spondylitis.

The chain links TRBV4-3 to TRBJ2-2; possible D gene TRBD1, 5 bases. Trimming took off 0 bases at V and 5 bases at J, with 10 bases between the two ends. The germline V gene has CDR1 LGHNA and CDR2 YSLEER. CDR3 length: 15 amino acids. Written as DNA, the CDR3 is TGCGCCAGCAGCCAAGATGGGGCAGTAACCGGGGAGCTGTTTTTT. Translated, it gives CASSQDGAVTGELFF.

The CDR3 reads CASSLLTAEAFF. CDR3 sequence (DNA): TGTGCCAGCAGCTTATTGACAGCTGAAGCTTTCTTT. The chain has TRBV7-9 and TRBJ1-1, with D possibly matching TRBD1 (5 bases). Germline V gene sequence: CDR1 SEHNR, CDR2 FQNEAQ (reference sequence). V lost 2 bases, J lost 6 bases, and 7 bases lay in between. This CDR3 has 12 amino acids.

This clonotype was picked up a small number of times. The chain joins TRBV2 to TRBJ2-1; D gene unclear. V was pared by 5 bases and J by 10 bases, with 9 bases between. This CDR3 region has 11 residues. CDR1 and CDR2 from the germline V gene are SNHLY and FYNNEI. CDR3 in DNA: TGTGCCAGCAGTTCCCTAATCGAGCAGTTCTTC. This gives the protein CASSSLIEQFF.

The V and J genes are TRBV18 and TRBJ2-5; D unresolved. CDR3 size: 15 residues. The V gene's germline CDR1 is KGHSH and CDR2 LQKENI. The germline V and J ends were trimmed by 1 base and 2 bases, with 11 bases remaining between them. CDR3 sequence: CASSPRRTEQETQYF. In DNA, the CDR3 is TGTGCCAGCTCACCACGTAGGACGGAGCAAGAGACCCAGTACTTC.

This clonotype was counted ten times or more. The chain couples TRBV5-1 to TRBJ2-3; unclear D gene. The CDR3 runs 14 residues. With 5 bases removed from V and 2 bases from J, the gap between germline ends came to 12 bases. Germline assignment: CDR1 SGHRS and CDR2 YFSETQ. CDR3 loop: CASSPGKPTDTQYF. The CDR3 DNA reads as TGCGCCAGCAGTCCGGGCAAACCCACAGATACGCAGTATTTT.

The chain carries TRBV12-3 or TRBV12-4 and TRBJ1-1, with 7 bases lining up with TRBD1. This CDR3 comprises 12 residues. The ends lost 6 bases at V and 8 bases at J; junction bases unmatched: 6. The CDR3 protein is CASSRWTGEAFF. As DNA, the CDR3 is TGTGCCAGCAGCCGATGGACAGGAGAAGCTTTCTTT.

This sequence joins TRBV29-1 and TRBJ1-2, with 11 bases lining up with TRBD1. This CDR3 spans 16 amino acids. V trimming: 3 bases; J trimming: 7 bases; junction bases outside the gene matches: 13. Germline V gives CDR1 SQVTM, CDR2 ANQGSEA. The CDR3 is CSVDLWDRGARSGYTF. CDR3 nucleotide sequence: TGCAGCGTTGACCTATGGGACAGGGGGGCACGAAGTGGCTACACCTTC.

The V gene is TRBV4-1, the J gene TRBJ1-6; D is ambiguous. The CDR3 totals 15 residues. V was shortened by 1 base and J by 9 bases, with 13 bases between the two germline ends. Germline values: CDR1 MGHRA, CDR2 YSYEKL. The CDR3: CASSQGTPVRSPLHF. The CDR3 DNA reads as TGCGCCAGCAGCCAAGGAACGCCTGTACGTTCACCCCTCCACTTT.

The chain recombines TRBV5-1 with TRBJ1-2; TRBD1 might be the D (6 bases). The CDR3 has 15 residues. Trimming removed 0 bases from V and 4 bases from J, with 13 bases in between. From germline, CDR1 is SGHRS and CDR2 YFSETQ. The CDR3 nucleotides are TGCGCCAGCAGCTTGGCAGGGCGGACAGCCTATGGCTACACCTTC. Translating it yields CASSLAGRTAYGYTF.

The chain is built from TRBV29-1 and TRBJ2-5; 9 bases map to TRBD2. V was clipped by 4 bases and J by 5 bases; unmatched bases: 8. This CDR3 is 14 amino acids long. Germline CDR1 and CDR2: SQVTM and ANQGSEA. CDR3 DNA sequence: TGCAGCGTTGGATCGGCGGGGGGGTTGGAGACCCAGTACTTC. Protein product: CSVGSAGGLETQYF.

This clonotype was seen a handful of times. This sequence joins TRBV4-1 and TRBJ2-3, with no clear D. The germline V gene encodes CDR1 MGHRA and CDR2 YSYEKL. The V gene lost 7 bases and the J gene lost 2 bases, with 10 bases spanning the gap. The CDR3 is 13 residues long. CDR3 sequence (DNA): TGCGCCAGCACACGGAGCCCCACAGATACGCAGTATTTT. This encodes CASTRSPTDTQYF.

This clonotype was counted only a few times. The genes are TRBV10-3 and TRBJ2-2, with 11 bases matching TRBD2. The ends lost 6 bases at V and 1 base at J; junction bases unmatched: 1. The CDR3 has 15 amino acids. CDR1 and CDR2 from the germline V gene are ENHRY and SYGVKD. The CDR3 sequence is CAIRGTSGNTGELFF. CDR3 nucleotides: TGTGCCATCAGAGGGACTAGCGGGAACACCGGGGAGCTGTTTTTT.

This chain uses TRBV7-8 with TRBJ2-1; TRBD2 matches at 7 bases. This CDR3 region has 14 residues. CDR1 and CDR2 (germline): SGHVS, FQNEAQ. With V trimmed by 0 bases and J by 9 bases, 5 bases remained unmatched. CDR3 nucleotides: TGTGCCAGCAGCTTAGCCCTACTAGCGCTTGAGCAGTTCTTC. This encodes CASSLALLALEQFF.

This clonotype was detected a few times. The chain employs TRBV20-1 and TRBJ2-7; 8 bases match TRBD2. J was trimmed by 0 bases and V by 0 bases; bases with no gene match: 13. Germline-derived CDR1 and CDR2 are DFQATT and SNEGSKA (reference sequence). The CDR3 is 18 residues long. CDR3 coding DNA: TGCAGTGCTAGAGATCAGTTTGGGGCTAGCGGGCACTCCTACGAGCAGTACTTC. Translating gives CSARDQFGASGHSYEQYF.

This clonotype was seen a handful of times. The V gene is TRBV2, the J gene TRBJ2-1; D may be TRBD2 (6 bases). Per germline, CDR1 SNHLY and CDR2 FYNNEI. Trimming cost V 3 bases and J 2 bases, with 14 bases left between them. This CDR3 region has 16 residues. The CDR3 nucleotides read TGTGCCAGCAGTGATTTTAGCGGAGTTACCTACAATGAGCAGTTCTTC. The encoded protein is CASSDFSGVTYNEQFF.

This sequence joins TRBV7-2 and TRBJ2-4; the D is unclear. The V gene's germline CDR1 is SGHTA and CDR2 FQGNSA. The CDR3 totals 13 residues. Trimming stripped 3 bases from V and 7 bases from J, with 10 bases between. The CDR3 protein is CASSFPGPNIQYF. CDR3 nucleotides: TGTGCCAGCAGCTTCCCAGGCCCGAACATTCAGTACTTC.

This chain joins TRBV6-1 and TRBJ1-2; no clear D gene. Germline CDR1 MNHNS, CDR2 SASEGT. The V gene lost 7 bases and the J gene lost 6 bases, with 12 bases spanning the gap. The CDR3 length is 12 residues. CDR3 in DNA: TGTGCCAGCAACCCGGGCCTCGATGGCTACACCTTC. Encoded protein: CASNPGLDGYTF.

This clonotype was seen ten or more times. This chain connects TRBV24-1 to TRBJ2-2; tentatively, D is TRBD1 or TRBD2 (5 bases each). CDR1 is KGHDR, CDR2 SFDVKD, per germline. V was trimmed by 10 bases and J by 0 bases, leaving 8 bases between them. The CDR3 consists of 13 residues. As DNA, the CDR3 is TGTGCCACAGGGACCACGAACACCGGGGAGCTGTTTTTT. The encoded protein is CATGTTNTGELFF.

This clonotype was recorded a few times. This chain joins TRBV29-1 and TRBJ2-7; 8 nucleotides align to TRBD1. This CDR3 comprises 13 residues. Unmatched junction bases numbered 4, after V lost 6 bases and J lost 0 bases. Germline V gene sequence: CDR1 SQVTM, CDR2 ANQGSEA. The CDR3: CSVRDRPSYEQYF. In nucleotides, the CDR3 is TGCAGCGTCCGGGACAGGCCCTCCTACGAGCAGTACTTC.

This clonotype was counted at least ten times. V usage is TRBV5-1 and J usage is TRBJ1-3; 7 bases line up with TRBD1. Germline-derived CDR1 and CDR2 are SGHRS and YFSETQ. The CDR3 spans 19 residues. Trimming removed 0 bases from V and 4 bases from J; junction bases left unmatched: 16. The CDR3 coding sequence is TGCGCCAGCAGCTTGGACCCTCCCGAAAAAAGGGGGCACGGAAACACCATATATTTT. It is translated as CASSLDPPEKRGHGNTIYF.

The chain employs TRBV11-2 and TRBJ1-5, with D possibly matching TRBD1 (6 bases). In germline, CDR1 is SGHAT, CDR2 FQNNGV. Trimming removed 5 bases from V and 3 bases from J, with 17 bases in between. The CDR3 consists of 16 residues. Written as DNA, the CDR3 is TGTGCCAGCAGCCTTACCGGACAGAGCCCCAATCAGCCCCAGCATTTT. Its translation: CASSLTGQSPNQPQHF.

The chain carries TRBV7-2 and TRBJ2-7; D gene uncertain. Germline assignment: CDR1 SGHTA and CDR2 FQGNSA. CDR3 length: 14 residues. V lost 1 base to trimming and J lost 0 bases, with 7 bases between them. The CDR3 region has the DNA TGTGCCAGCAGCTTAGGGGCCAGCTCCTACGAGCAGTACTTC. Its translation: CASSLGASSYEQYF.

In its sample, this clonotype was seen a few times. The V gene is TRBV2, the J gene TRBJ2-1; TRBD1 is a possible D gene (5 bases). The CDR3 extends over 12 amino acids. V was clipped by 7 bases and J by 9 bases, with 13 bases between them. CDR1 and CDR2 (germline): SNHLY, FYNNEI. The CDR3, as DNA: TGTGCCAGCAACAAGTTCCAGGGTGAGCAGTTCTTC. Translated, it gives CASNKFQGEQFF.

The sample holds a few counts of this clonotype. The genes are TRBV12-3 or TRBV12-4 and TRBJ2-2, with 11 bases fitting TRBD2. The CDR3 runs 16 residues. Trimming at V came to 7 bases and at J to 5 bases, leaving 9 bases not matched to a gene. CDR3 protein: CASNPLAGGKTGELFF. CDR3 nucleotide sequence: TGTGCCAGCAATCCCCTAGCGGGGGGTAAAACCGGGGAGCTGTTTTTT.

In its sample, this clonotype was seen a few times. The chain couples TRBV3-1 to TRBJ2-5; D gene uncertain. The ends were cut back, 2 bases at V and 1 base at J, with 8 bases in the middle. The CDR3 runs 14 residues. Germline V gene lookup returns CDR1 LGHDT and CDR2 YNNKEL (reference sequence). Written as DNA, the CDR3 is TGTGCCAGCAGCCAACATAGGCCCCAAGAGACCCAGTACTTC. It encodes CASSQHRPQETQYF.

The chain has TRBV5-1 and TRBJ1-2; TRBD1 aligns across 8 bases. After removal of 0 bases from V and 7 bases from J, the junction contained 11 bases not matched to a gene. The germline CDR1 and CDR2 sequences are SGHRS and YFSETQ. This CDR3 has 16 amino acids. CDR3 DNA: TGCGCCAGCAGCTTGGGTAGCCGGCAGGGGGCCGGTGGCTACACCTTC. It is translated as CASSLGSRQGAGGYTF.

The chain combines TRBV9 with TRBJ2-7; TRBD1 agrees at 11 bases. The CDR3 has 18 amino acids. V gave up 4 bases and J gave up 6 bases; unmatched junction bases: 18. Germline CDR1 is SGDLS and CDR2 is YYNGEE. CDR3 in amino acids: CASSPSGFLGQGAGEQYF. CDR3 nucleotide sequence: TGTGCCAGCAGCCCTTCGGGCTTCCTTGGACAGGGGGCGGGCGAGCAGTACTTC.

This clonotype was seen only a few times. The chain links TRBV20-1 to TRBJ1-1; D may be TRBD1 (6 bases). The CDR3 is made up of 15 amino acids. Germline V gives CDR1 DFQATT, CDR2 SNEGSKA (reference sequence). Trimming stripped 4 bases from V and 1 base from J, with 16 bases between. CDR3 in DNA: TGCAGTGCTACAGACTTGGACAGTTCGAACACTGAAGCTTTCTTT. This sequence encodes CSATDLDSSNTEAFF.

The gene calls are TRBV4-1 and TRBJ2-1; 10 bases are a match to TRBD2. V was clipped by 1 base and J by 4 bases; unmatched bases: 4. The CDR3 runs 16 residues. CDR1 MGHRA and CDR2 YSYEKL come from the germline V gene. CDR3 sequence reads: CASSQVTAGGYNEQFF. The CDR3 coding sequence is TGCGCCAGCAGCCAAGTCACAGCGGGAGGGTACAATGAGCAGTTCTTC.

The chain recombines TRBV20-1 with TRBJ2-1; 10 nucleotides match TRBD2. The CDR3 totals 16 residues. Germline V gene sequence: CDR1 DFQATT, CDR2 SNEGSKA (reference sequence). V trimming: 3 bases; J trimming: 4 bases; junction bases outside the gene matches: 9. The chain's CDR3 is CSARRASGGAYNEQFF. DNA for the CDR3: TGCAGTGCTAGGAGGGCTAGCGGGGGTGCTTACAATGAGCAGTTCTTC.

In its sample, this clonotype was seen a few times. The J gene is TRBJ2-5, the V gene TRBV5-1; weak D call: TRBD2 (6 bases). The CDR3 spans 16 residues. Germline V gene data show CDR1 as SGHRS and CDR2 as YFSETQ. V was cut by 0 bases and J by 7 bases, with 19 bases left in between. The CDR3 loop reads CASSLGTDSAGGTQYF. In nucleotides, the CDR3 is TGCGCCAGCAGCTTGGGTACCGACAGTGCCGGGGGGACCCAGTACTTC.

Ten or more counts support this clonotype. J is TRBJ2-5 and V is TRBV20-1; no clear D. Trimming cost V 6 bases and J 2 bases, with 19 bases left between them. Germline values: CDR1 DFQATT, CDR2 SNEGSKA (reference sequence). This CDR3 comprises 15 residues. CDR3: CSALPPGGYQETQYF. The DNA of the CDR3 is TGCAGTGCCCTCCCCCCAGGTGGCTATCAAGAGACCCAGTACTTC.